Below are 30 T cell receptor beta chains sequenced from a single sample in a study of blood T cell repertoires in COVID-19. The protocol was immunoSEQ multiplex PCR, while the TCRdb copy is restricted to in-frame clones and leaves out a portion. The sample consists of some 150,000 clones, around 83% of them appearing once. Specimen: peripheral blood. These receptors all stem from a woman aged 60-75 years with acute or convalescent COVID-19.

The chain is built from TRBV6-5 and TRBJ1-5; D might be TRBD1 (5 bases). In germline, CDR1 is MNHEY, CDR2 SVGAGI. The length of the CDR3 is 15 residues. V was trimmed by 6 bases and J by 0 bases, leaving 12 bases between them. The CDR3 nucleotides read TGTGCCAGCAGGCAGGGTGGTCATAGCAATCAGCCCCAGCATTTT. Translation gives CASRQGGHSNQPQHF.

V gene TRBV5-8 combines with J gene TRBJ1-5; D unresolved. V shed 2 bases and J shed 7 bases, with 10 bases lying between them. Germline V lookup: CDR1 SGHTS, CDR2 YDEGEE. This CDR3 has 13 amino acids. The CDR3 DNA reads TGTGCCAGCAGCTTCCGCCCGGAGCAGCCCCAGCATTTT. It yields the protein CASSFRPEQPQHF.

The chain recombines TRBV5-1 with TRBJ2-6; weak D call: TRBD1 (5 bases). CDR1 SGHRS and CDR2 YFSETQ come from the germline V gene. This CDR3 has 18 residues. V lost 2 bases and J 0 bases, leaving 15 bases between the germline ends. The CDR3 DNA reads as TGCGCCAGCAGCTTCGGCCCAGGGCAATACTCTGGGGCCAACGTCCTGACTTTC. Translating it yields CASSFGPGQYSGANVLTF.

V gene TRBV11-2 combines with J gene TRBJ2-1; D may be TRBD1 (5 bases). V was pared by 4 bases and J by 0 bases, with 19 bases between. CDR1 and CDR2 (germline): SGHAT, FQNNGV. The length of the CDR3 is 18 residues. CDR3 residues: CASSSLGPTVSSYNEQFF. The CDR3, as DNA: TGTGCCAGCAGCTCTCTCGGGCCGACAGTAAGCTCCTACAATGAGCAGTTCTTC.

This clone came up a few times. The rearrangement uses TRBV25-1 and TRBJ2-3, with 8 bases matching TRBD1. CDR3 length: 14 amino acids. Losses at the gene ends were 1 base for V and 5 bases for J; bases not matched to a gene: 2. Germline V CDR1 and CDR2: MGHDK, SYGVNS. The CDR3 DNA reads as TGTGCCAGCAGTGAATTTACAGGGGGAGATACGCAGTATTTT. Protein: CASSEFTGGDTQYF.

This chain connects TRBV5-1 to TRBJ1-2; a weak D match, TRBD1 (6 bases). Germline assignment: CDR1 SGHRS and CDR2 YFSETQ. Trimming stripped 4 bases from V and 8 bases from J, with 21 bases between. This CDR3 is 15 amino acids long. DNA for the CDR3: TGCGCCAGCAGCCTAATACAGGGTGGAGTAGGGGGCTACACCTTC. It is translated as CASSLIQGGVGGYTF.

This clone was seen once. The chain links TRBV30 to TRBJ1-1, with D perhaps matching TRBD1 (5 bases). CDR3 length: 13 amino acids. Per the germline V gene, CDR1 is GTSNPN and CDR2 is SVGIG (reference sequence). Trimming left V 2 bases short and J 5 bases short, with 12 bases between. The CDR3 protein is CAWSLNRYTEAFF. DNA of the CDR3: TGTGCCTGGAGTTTAAACAGGTATACTGAAGCTTTCTTT. Based on the CDR3 plus reference TRBV30 and TRBJ1-1, the full variable domain is SQTIHQWPATLVQPVGSPLSLECTVEGTSNPNLYWYRQAAGRGLQLLFYSVGIGQISSEVPQNLSASRPQDRQFILSSKKLLLSDSGFYLCAWSLNRYTEAFFGQGTRLTVV.

The count of this clone is one. This chain joins TRBV5-4 and TRBJ1-2, with no clear D. V was pared by 1 base and J by 6 bases, with 10 bases between. From germline, CDR1 is SGHNT and CDR2 YYREEE (reference sequence). This CDR3 spans 13 amino acids. The CDR3 spells CASSLPLRDGYTF. DNA of the CDR3: TGTGCCAGCAGCTTGCCCCTACGAGATGGCTACACCTTC.

This chain links TRBV7-6 with TRBJ1-1, with D possibly matching TRBD1 (5 bases). The germline V gene encodes CDR1 SGHVS and CDR2 FNYEAQ. Trimming removed 4 bases at V and 1 base at J, with 13 bases between. This CDR3 has 15 residues. CDR3 residues: CASSWGQGGNTEAFF. As DNA, the CDR3 is TGTGCCAGCAGCTGGGGCCAGGGAGGGAACACTGAAGCTTTCTTT.

V is TRBV11-2 and J is TRBJ1-2; 7 positions agree with TRBD1. With 5 bases clipped from V and 7 bases from J, the junction kept 10 bases outside the gene matches. CDR1 is SGHAT, CDR2 FQNNGV, per germline. The CDR3 has 14 amino acids. CDR3 sequence (DNA): TGTGCCAGCAGCACCCGGCGACAGGGAGCTGGCTACACCTTC. As protein: CASSTRRQGAGYTF. The variable domain in full, with the rest retrieved from reference TRBV11-2 and TRBJ1-2, is EAGVAQSPRYKIIEKRQSVAFWCNPISGHATLYWYQQILGQGPKLLIQFQNNGVVDDSQLPKDRFSAERLKGVDSTLKIQPAKLEDSAVYLCASSTRRQGAGYTFGSGTRLTVV.

This clone has only one observation. This chain links TRBV16 with TRBJ1-5, with unresolved D. V was clipped by 4 bases and J by 1 base, with 5 bases between them. The CDR3 extends over 13 amino acids. From germline, CDR1 is KGHSY and CDR2 FQNENV. CDR3 in amino acids: CASSLASNQPQHF. Here the CDR3 DNA reads TGTGCCAGCAGCCTAGCGAGCAATCAGCCCCAGCATTTT.

CDR3: CASKGGSSTDTQYF. CDR3 in DNA: TGTGCCAGTAAAGGCGGTTCTAGCACAGATACGCAGTATTTT. This rearrangement joins TRBV19 to TRBJ2-3, with D unresolved. Germline-derived CDR1 and CDR2 are LNHDA and SQIVND (reference sequence). The CDR3 has 14 amino acids. The V gene lost 7 bases and the J gene lost 0 bases, with 11 bases spanning the gap.

The chain joins TRBV6-6 to TRBJ2-1; 9 nucleotides line up with TRBD2. After removal of 5 bases from V and 9 bases from J, the junction contained 14 bases not matched to a gene. CDR1 and CDR2 from the germline V gene are MNHNY and SVGAGI (reference sequence). This CDR3 has 16 amino acids. The CDR3 sequence is CASSGIRLAVPIEQFF. As DNA, the CDR3 is TGTGCCAGCAGTGGTATACGACTAGCGGTCCCAATTGAGCAGTTCTTC.

This chain links TRBV5-3 with TRBJ2-2, with 12 bases identical to TRBD2. TRBV5-3 carries the ORF label, with uncertain function. The CDR3 length is 16 residues. With 0 bases clipped from V and 7 bases from J, the junction kept 4 bases outside the gene matches. In DNA, the CDR3 is TGTGCCAGAAGCTTGGGACTAGCGGGGGAGGTCGGGGAGCTGTTTTTT. The encoded protein is CARSLGLAGEVGELFF.

The CDR3 loop reads CASSQVVRVFF. CDR3 in DNA: TGCGCCAGCAGCCAAGTTGTACGGGTGTTCTTT. The rearrangement joins TRBV4-1 to TRBJ1-1; D not resolved. V was pared by 1 base and J by 14 bases, with 11 bases between. Germline V gives CDR1 MGHRA, CDR2 YSYEKL. The CDR3 contains 11 residues.

The rearrangement links TRBV2 to TRBJ1-2; 7 bases are a match to TRBD1. Germline assignment: CDR1 SNHLY and CDR2 FYNNEI. The CDR3 contains 13 residues. V lost 4 bases and J lost 4; bases outside the gene matches: 3. CDR3 region: CASSVAGGYGYTF. Here the CDR3 DNA reads TGTGCCAGCAGTGTGGCAGGGGGCTATGGCTACACCTTC.

The J gene is TRBJ1-1, the V gene TRBV27, with TRBD1 matching over 7 bases. The J segment lost 4 bases and the V segment lost 5 bases, leaving 4 bases of the junction unmatched. The CDR3 extends over 13 amino acids. The germline V gene has CDR1 MNHEY and CDR2 SMNVEV (reference sequence). The CDR3 loop is CASSETGRTEAFF. The CDR3 region has the DNA TGTGCCAGCAGTGAGACAGGGCGCACTGAAGCTTTCTTT.

V is TRBV9 and J is TRBJ2-2; D is unclear. Germline assignment: CDR1 SGDLS and CDR2 YYNGEE. The V end lost 1 base, the J end lost 0 bases, and 4 bases lay between the germline ends. The CDR3 spans 14 residues. The DNA for the CDR3 is TGTGCCAGCAGCGTAAATACGAACACCGGGGAGCTGTTTTTT. Translated, it gives CASSVNTNTGELFF. The full variable domain, with the rest looked up from reference TRBV9 and TRBJ2-2, is DSGVTQTPKHLITATGQRVTLRCSPRSGDLSVYWYQQSLDQGLQFLIQYYNGEERAKGNILERFSAQQFPDLHSELNLSSLELGDSALYFCASSVNTNTGELFFGEGSRLTVL.

The gene calls are TRBV7-8 and TRBJ1-1; 10 bases are a match to TRBD1. The CDR3 contains 17 residues. Per germline, CDR1 SGHVS and CDR2 FQNEAQ. Trimming took 1 base from V and 3 from J; bases not matched to a gene: 8. CDR3 nucleotides: TGTGCCAGCAGCTTAGTAAGAGACAGGGGGCTGGACACTGAAGCTTTCTTT. Its protein is CASSLVRDRGLDTEAFF.

This clone was counted once. The rearrangement links TRBV30 to TRBJ1-2; D is perhaps TRBD1 (6 bases). The V and J ends lost 2 bases and 4 bases respectively, with 14 bases between them. Germline V gene data show CDR1 as GTSNPN and CDR2 as SVGIG (reference sequence). This CDR3 has 14 amino acids. CDR3 sequence: CAWSKDSRPYGYTF. The DNA for the CDR3 is TGTGCCTGGAGTAAGGACAGCCGACCCTATGGCTACACCTTC.

The J gene is TRBJ1-2, the V gene TRBV6-1, with a possible D match to TRBD1 (5 bases). CDR1 is MNHNS, CDR2 SASEGT, per germline. V gave up 2 bases and J gave up 0 bases, with 10 bases separating them. This CDR3 region has 15 residues. This chain's CDR3 is CASSEIGHPNYGYTF. As DNA, the CDR3 is TGTGCCAGCAGTGAAATAGGACACCCTAACTATGGCTACACCTTC.

This clone has more than one count but fewer than ten. V gene TRBV4-1 combines with J gene TRBJ1-1; 9 positions match TRBD1. Germline trimming cut 6 bases from V and 3 bases from J; bases unmatched to any gene: 5. Germline CDR1 MGHRA, CDR2 YSYEKL. CDR3 length equals 14 residues. The CDR3 spells CASSMRQGDTEAFF. CDR3 sequence (DNA): TGCGCCAGCAGTATGAGACAGGGGGACACTGAAGCTTTCTTT.

This clone was seen once. This chain's CDR3 is CASSLVSGGAIDTQYF. The CDR3 DNA reads TGCGCCAGCAGCCTCGTTAGCGGGGGGGCCATAGATACGCAGTATTTT. The genes are TRBV4-1 and TRBJ2-3; 11 nucleotides align to TRBD2. The V gene's germline CDR1 is MGHRA and CDR2 YSYEKL. The CDR3 consists of 16 residues. V lost 4 bases and J lost 5; bases outside the gene matches: 8.

The chain couples TRBV6-5 to TRBJ1-1; D perhaps matches TRBD1 (5 bases). The CDR3 is made up of 16 amino acids. CDR1 and CDR2 from the germline V gene are MNHEY and SVGAGI. V was shortened by 2 bases and J by 4 bases, with 17 bases between the two germline ends. The CDR3 sequence is CASSYSQGPGSTEAFF. CDR3 DNA sequence: TGTGCCAGCAGTTACAGTCAGGGTCCGGGTAGCACTGAAGCTTTCTTT.

The gene calls are TRBV5-1 and TRBJ2-4; D possibly corresponds to TRBD2 (5 bases). Germline V lookup: CDR1 SGHRS, CDR2 YFSETQ. V was clipped by 4 bases and J by 2 bases, with 13 bases between them. This CDR3 has 15 residues. This chain's CDR3 is CASSVYGDTKNIQYF. The CDR3 DNA reads as TGCGCCAGCAGCGTTTACGGGGATACCAAAAACATTCAGTACTTC.

This rearrangement joins TRBV5-1 to TRBJ2-1, with 9 bases that match TRBD1. Unmatched junction bases numbered 9, after V lost 5 bases and J lost 6 bases. The CDR3 is 15 amino acids. Germline V gene data show CDR1 as SGHRS and CDR2 as YFSETQ. The CDR3 DNA follows: TGCGCCAGCAGTCCCTCCGGGACAGGGCTCAATGAGCAGTTCTTC. This sequence encodes CASSPSGTGLNEQFF.

This clone showed up just a few times. The chain joins TRBV2 to TRBJ2-7; 7 nucleotides align to TRBD1. The CDR3 loop spans 12 amino acids. V gave up 8 bases and J gave up 3 bases; unmatched junction bases: 4. The germline V gene has CDR1 SNHLY and CDR2 FYNNEI. For the CDR3, the DNA is TGTGCCAGCGGGGGACAGTACTACGAGCAGTACTTC. Translated: CASGGQYYEQYF.

The V gene is TRBV28, the J gene TRBJ1-5; perhaps TRBD1 as D (5 bases). Trimming removed 8 bases from V and 4 bases from J, with 12 bases in between. The CDR3 consists of 13 residues. Looked up from germline, CDR1 is MDHEN and CDR2 is SYDVKM. The CDR3 bases are TGTGCCAGCGGCAGGGCCCGAAATCAGCCCCAGCATTTT. As protein: CASGRARNQPQHF.

V is TRBV12-3 or TRBV12-4 and J is TRBJ1-1; D gene unclear. Trimming removed 8 bases from V and 2 bases from J, with 12 bases in between. The CDR3 extends over 13 amino acids. This chain's CDR3 is CASPGRGNTEAFF. CDR3 coding DNA: TGTGCCAGCCCTGGACGGGGAAACACTGAAGCTTTCTTT.

The V gene is TRBV28, the J gene TRBJ1-2, with TRBD1 as a possible D gene (5 bases). Trimming removed 3 bases at V and 7 bases at J, with 18 bases between. In germline, CDR1 is MDHEN, CDR2 SYDVKM. The CDR3 loop spans 15 amino acids. The CDR3 sequence is CASSFRKGSIGGYTF. Written as DNA, the CDR3 is TGTGCCAGCAGTTTTAGGAAGGGGTCAATTGGTGGCTACACCTTC.